This TCR beta chain was obtained from a study of monozygotic twins with inflammatory bowel disease. Study findings and constraints: Among IBD patients, fewer clonotypes were shared with others than among healthy twins, especially with disease activity. Separate T cell subtypes could not be resolved from one another.

Someone took an approximately 2.5 ml blood sample from each of the donors. For this clonotype: Its antigen is unknown.

The length of the CDR3 is 12 residues. Germline loops: CDR1 SQVTM, CDR2 ANQGSEA. From its re-call of the 5' RACE reads, TCRdb lists each CDR3 protein once, without DNA. The table for this sample gives fewer than 200,000 distinct CDR3 sequences. The receptor comes from a human donor with ulcerative colitis or Crohn's disease, or a healthy co-twin of an affected twin (not recorded which). The V call is TRBV29-1, the J call TRBJ1-1. The sample comprised blood. The CDR3 sequence: CSTRLGNTEAFF.